This TCR beta chain stems from a study of T cells in narcolepsy. Study-level findings and limits: Autoreactive clone sequences were missing from some blood memory CD4+ repertoires.

Using immunoSEQ multiplex PCR, the repertoire was profiled, and TCRdb retains in-frame clones only, with some absent. Among fewer than 30,000 clones listed, approximately 89% were seen once. Concerning this clone itself: Antigen specificity is unknown.

Germline loops: CDR1 MNHEY, CDR2 SVGAGI. V lost 7 bases and J lost 4; bases outside the gene matches: 11. The CDR3 sequence is 15 residues long. The specimen was CD45RA- memory CD4+ T cells from PBMCs. The receptor's source is a human donor with narcolepsy. This chain joins TRBV6-5 and TRBJ2-7; 9 bases line up with TRBD2. The CDR3: CASKPPLAGKYEQYF. The DNA of the CDR3 is TGTGCCAGCAAGCCCCCGCTAGCGGGAAAATACGAGCAGTACTTC.